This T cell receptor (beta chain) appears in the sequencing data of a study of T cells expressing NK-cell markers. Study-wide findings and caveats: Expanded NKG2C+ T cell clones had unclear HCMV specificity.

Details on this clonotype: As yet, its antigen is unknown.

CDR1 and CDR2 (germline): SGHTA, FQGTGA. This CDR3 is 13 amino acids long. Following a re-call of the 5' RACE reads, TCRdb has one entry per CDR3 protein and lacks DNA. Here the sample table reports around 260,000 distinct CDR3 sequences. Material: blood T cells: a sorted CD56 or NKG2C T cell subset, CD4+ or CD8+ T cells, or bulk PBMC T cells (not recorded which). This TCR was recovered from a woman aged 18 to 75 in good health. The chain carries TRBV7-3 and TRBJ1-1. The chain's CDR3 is CASSSTLSTEAFF.